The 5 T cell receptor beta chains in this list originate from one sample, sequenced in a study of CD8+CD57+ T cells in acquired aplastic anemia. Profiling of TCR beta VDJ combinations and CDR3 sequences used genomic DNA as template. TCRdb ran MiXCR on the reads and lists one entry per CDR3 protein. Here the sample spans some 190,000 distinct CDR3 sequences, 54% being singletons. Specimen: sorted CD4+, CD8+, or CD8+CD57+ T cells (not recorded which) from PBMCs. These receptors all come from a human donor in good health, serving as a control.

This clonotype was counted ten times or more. DNA for the CDR3: TGCGCCAGCAGCCAAGATTCGATGGAGTTCCGGACAGTAACCTACGAGCAGTACTTC. As protein: CASSQDSMEFRTVTYEQYF. This chain links TRBV4-1 with TRBJ2-7, with D possibly being TRBD1 (6 bases). This CDR3 has 19 amino acids. The germline V gene has CDR1 MGHRA and CDR2 YSYEKL. V was trimmed by 0 bases and J by 2 bases, leaving 23 bases between them.

The CDR3: CASSQSGARGNSPLHF. Written as DNA, the CDR3 is TGCGCCAGCAGCCAAAGTGGGGCCAGGGGTAATTCACCCCTCCACTTT. This sequence joins TRBV4-1 and TRBJ1-6; tentative D call: TRBD1 (6 bases). CDR1 and CDR2 (germline): MGHRA, YSYEKL. CDR3 size: 16 residues. Trimming pared 2 bases from V and 6 bases from J, leaving 14 bases between.

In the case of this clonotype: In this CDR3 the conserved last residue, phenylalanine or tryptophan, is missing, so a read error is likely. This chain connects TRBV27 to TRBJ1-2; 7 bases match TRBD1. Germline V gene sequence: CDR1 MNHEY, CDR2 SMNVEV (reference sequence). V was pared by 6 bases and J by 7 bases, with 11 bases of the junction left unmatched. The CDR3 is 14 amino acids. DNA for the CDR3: TGTGCCAGCAGCGATATTACACAGGGGAGTGGCTACACCCTC. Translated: CASSDITQGSGYTL.

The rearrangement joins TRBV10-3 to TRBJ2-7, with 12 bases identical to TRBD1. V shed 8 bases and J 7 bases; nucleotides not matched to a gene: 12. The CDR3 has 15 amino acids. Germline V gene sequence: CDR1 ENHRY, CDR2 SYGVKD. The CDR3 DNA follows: TGTGCCATCGTCGCCGGGACAGGGGGCGCGTGGGAGCAGTACTTC. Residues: CAIVAGTGGAWEQYF.

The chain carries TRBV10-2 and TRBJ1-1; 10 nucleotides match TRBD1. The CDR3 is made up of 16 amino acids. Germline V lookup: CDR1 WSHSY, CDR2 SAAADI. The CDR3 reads CATCLGQGGMNTEAFF. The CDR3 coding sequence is TGCGCGACCTGTCTAGGACAGGGGGGAATGAACACTGAAGCTTTCTTT.